This T cell receptor (beta chain) emerged from a study of CD8 T cells in Susac syndrome. Study results and caveats: The CD4+ T cell repertoires, which came from Susac syndrome patients, showed no sign of clonal expansion.

TEMRA cells were enriched by FACS, and CD4+ and CD8+ T cells were negatively isolated. A note on this clonotype: Its cognate antigen is unknown.

Trimming removed 4 bases from V and 2 bases from J, with 6 bases in between. The CDR3 has 14 residues. CDR1 SNHLY and CDR2 FYNNEI come from the germline V gene. Random hexamers were used to reverse transcribe 0.5 to 1 ug of RNA. Across 54 Vbeta and 13 Jbeta, immunoSEQ multiplex PCR amplified TCR beta CDR3. Using its own MiXCR run on the immunoSEQ multiplex PCR reads, TCRdb lists one record per CDR3 protein. Counted here are approximately 210,000 distinct CDR3 sequences, about 94% occurring once; the ten biggest clones make up around 0.16%. This receptor was identified in a human donor with Susac syndrome. V usage is TRBV2 and J usage is TRBJ2-6; D unresolved. What was sequenced was CD4+ T cells from PBMCs. The CDR3 spells CASSAVPGANVLTF. DNA of the CDR3: TGTGCCAGCAGTGCCGTTCCTGGGGCCAACGTCCTGACTTTC.